This T cell receptor beta chain was captured by sequencing in a study of cytomegalovirus exposure and HLA in healthy donors. Study-wide background: Of roughly 400 genotyped donors, more than 75% clustered with self-reported Caucasian donors. Findings and caveats of the study: TRBV6-2, TRBV6-3 and some other V segments were excluded as indistinguishable.

60 Vbeta and 13 Jbeta primers were used in PCR. Authors' analysis steps: An analysis performed later counted 60 million to 90 million unique TCR beta chains (roughly 10 million of them shared). This table comes from immunoSEQ multiplex PCR, and its TCRdb copy is limited to in-frame clones, with some not included. The V and J calls and the clone size are those of that table, but D and trimming were determined from the DNA. The table includes 60,000 to 85,000 clones, 74% detected once. Germline values: CDR1 SGHRS, CDR2 YFSETQ. The CDR3 is 13 residues long. V trimming: 4 bases; J trimming: 6 bases; junction bases outside the gene matches: 2. Turning to this clone: Its antigen is not identified.

The origin of this receptor is a human donor in good health. Sequencing was performed on PBMCs. The chain has TRBV5-1 and TRBJ2-1; 9 bases fit TRBD1. The CDR3 protein is CASSGGQGNEQFF. As DNA, the CDR3 is TGCGCCAGCAGCGGGGGACAGGGCAATGAGCAGTTCTTC.